The rows below give T cell receptor beta chains drawn from one sample of a study of cytomegalovirus exposure and HLA in healthy donors. The data were produced by immunoSEQ multiplex PCR, yet TCRdb's version contains in-frame clones alone and is incomplete. This table holds about 170,000 clones, about 82% found once. The source material was PBMCs. The source of these receptors is a female donor in good health and CMV-seronegative. Both conserved end residues are part of each CDR3. The D gene is left open where the match is weak. Rows give clone size only sometimes, using once, few, many, or a class for an expanded clone.

>TRBV14|NA|TRBD2|TRBJ2-1
CASSLRELLAGRNEQFF
TGTGCCAGCAGCCTCCGAGAACTGTTAGCGGGAAGGAATGAGCAGTTCTTC
>TRBV6-6|NA|TRBD1|TRBJ2-7
CASSLPTGSYEQYF
TGTGCCAGCAGCCTACCGACAGGGAGCTACGAGCAGTACTTC
>TRBV6-5|NA|NA|TRBJ1-3
CASSYRGMPGNTIYF
TGTGCCAGCAGTTACAGGGGAATGCCTGGAAACACCATATATTTT
>TRBV4-3|NA|NA|TRBJ2-1
CASSQEIGGTYNEQFF
TGCGCCAGCAGCCAAGAAATTGGCGGGACGTACAATGAGCAGTTCTTC
>TRBV5-1|NA|TRBD1|TRBJ1-6
CASSLEGGGDSPLHF
TGCGCCAGCAGCTTGGAAGGAGGGGGCGATTCACCCCTCCACTTT
>TRBV18|NA|TRBD1|TRBJ1-1
CASSPEIRQGGTEAFF
TGTGCCAGCTCACCGGAGATAAGACAGGGAGGCACTGAAGCTTTCTTT
>TRBV29-1|NA|TRBD1|TRBJ1-1
CSTRGLSNTEAFF
TGCAGCACCAGGGGGTTGAGTAACACTGAAGCTTTCTTT
>TRBV5-1|few|TRBD2|TRBJ2-7
CASSAGTSGAYEQYF
TGCGCCAGCAGCGCGGGGACTAGCGGGGCCTACGAGCAGTACTTC
>TRBV11-2|NA|NA|TRBJ2-1
CASSPTPSSYNEQFF
TGTGCCAGCAGCCCGACACCGAGCTCCTACAATGAGCAGTTCTTC
>TRBV7-6|NA|TRBD1|TRBJ2-5
CASSLSGTGGRGRGGETQYF
TGTGCCAGCAGCTTATCCGGGACCGGCGGCAGGGGGCGAGGGGGGGAGACCCAGTACTTC
>TRBV5-6|NA|TRBD1|TRBJ1-2
CASSPWGRGHGYTF
TGTGCCAGCAGCCCATGGGGCAGGGGGCATGGCTACACCTTC
>TRBV19|few|NA|TRBJ2-2
CASSIGTTNTGELFF
TGTGCCAGTAGTATAGGGACTACCAACACCGGGGAGCTGTTTTTT
>TRBV7-3|NA|TRBD2|TRBJ2-1
CASSLNTAGGRKEQFF
TGTGCCAGCAGCTTAAATACGGCGGGAGGGCGAAAGGAGCAGTTCTTC
>TRBV7-2|NA|TRBD1|TRBJ2-7
CASSSRGDRAYEQYF
TGTGCCAGCAGCTCCAGGGGGGACAGGGCCTACGAGCAGTACTTC
>TRBV7-2|NA|NA|TRBJ2-7
CASSPNPIAPLDYEQYF
TGTGCCAGCAGCCCTAACCCAATAGCGCCATTAGACTACGAGCAGTACTTC
>TRBV18|NA|TRBD1|TRBJ1-2
CASSPRGGGTDGGYTF
TGTGCCAGCTCACCGCGTGGTGGGGGGACAGACGGGGGCTACACCTTC
>TRBV21-1|few|NA|TRBJ2-4
CASSPECGDREVWQEGNIQYF
TGTGCCAGCAGCCCGGAATGTGGGGACAGGGAGGTGTGGCAAGAAGGGAACATTCAGTACTTC
>TRBV7-3|NA|NA|TRBJ2-1
CASSRGASGYNEQFF
TGTGCCAGCAGCCGGGGGGCTAGCGGTTACAATGAGCAGTTCTTC
>TRBV23-1|once|TRBD1|TRBJ2-3
CASSQSKQGAYFVTDTQYF
TGCGCCAGCAGTCAATCTAAGCAGGGGGCCTACTTCGTCACAGATACGCAGTATTTT
>TRBV4-1|NA|TRBD1|TRBJ1-3
CASSPGGNTIYF
TGCGCCAGCAGCCCAGGGGGGAACACCATATATTTT
>TRBV5-4|NA|TRBD2|TRBJ2-7
CASSPPSGSPYEQYF
TGTGCCAGCAGCCCCCCTAGCGGGAGCCCCTACGAGCAGTACTTC
>TRBV27|NA|NA|TRBJ1-3
CASRGLGSGNTIYF
TGTGCCAGCAGGGGCCTCGGCTCTGGAAACACCATATATTTT
>TRBV27|NA|NA|TRBJ2-3
CASSFTGSGTDTQYF
TGTGCCAGCAGTTTTACAGGGAGCGGCACAGATACGCAGTATTTT
>TRBV30|NA|NA|TRBJ2-3
CAWADWADTQYF
TGTGCCTGGGCGGACTGGGCAGATACGCAGTATTTT
>TRBV6-1|few|NA|TRBJ1-5
CASTEGRFNQPQHF
TGTGCCAGCACGGAGGGAAGATTTAATCAGCCCCAGCATTTT
>TRBV11-2|once|TRBD1|TRBJ1-1
CASSLRTGETTEAFF
TGTGCCAGCAGCCTCCGGACAGGGGAGACCACTGAAGCTTTCTTT
>TRBV5-1|once|TRBD1|TRBJ2-5
CASSAAGGAGETQYF
TGCGCCAGCAGCGCGGCAGGGGGCGCGGGAGAGACCCAGTACTTC
>TRBV2|NA|TRBD1|TRBJ1-4
CASTTGGLNEKLFF
TGTGCCAGCACTACAGGGGGATTGAATGAAAAACTGTTTTTT
>TRBV11-3|NA|TRBD2|TRBJ2-1
CASSLDLAGGLGEQFF
TGTGCCAGCAGCTTAGATCTGGCGGGGGGGCTCGGTGAGCAGTTCTTC
>TRBV28|NA|NA|TRBJ2-7
CASSSFEATYEQYF
TGTGCCAGCAGTAGTTTTGAGGCTACCTACGAGCAGTACTTC
>TRBV19|NA|NA|TRBJ2-1
CASSQGYSEQFF
TGTGCCAGTAGCCAGGGGTACAGTGAGCAGTTCTTC
>TRBV30|NA|NA|TRBJ1-1
CAWTLGGANTEAFF
TGTGCCTGGACCCTAGGAGGGGCGAACACTGAAGCTTTCTTT
>TRBV7-2|NA|TRBD1|TRBJ2-5
CASSKGQGAAETQYF
TGTGCCAGCAGCAAAGGACAGGGGGCAGCAGAGACCCAGTACTTC
>TRBV27|NA|TRBD1|TRBJ2-7
CASSWGQTYEQYF
TGTGCCAGCAGCTGGGGACAGACCTACGAGCAGTACTTC
>TRBV29-1|NA|TRBD2|TRBJ2-1
CSVGPGGGSYNEQFF
TGCAGCGTTGGCCCTGGGGGGGGGTCCTACAATGAGCAGTTCTTC
>TRBV18|NA|NA|TRBJ2-7
CASSPAPRYEQYF
TGTGCCAGCTCACCCGCCCCTAGATACGAGCAGTACTTC
>TRBV11-3|NA|TRBD1|TRBJ1-1
CASSLTGPNTEAFF
TGTGCCAGCAGCTTGACAGGGCCGAACACTGAAGCTTTCTTT
>TRBV18|NA|NA|TRBJ1-1
CASSRVPEGNTEAFF
TGTGCCAGCTCCCGAGTCCCGGAGGGGAACACTGAAGCTTTCTTT
>TRBV6-5|NA|TRBD1|TRBJ1-2
CASSYTHRGNYGYTF
TGTGCCAGCAGTTACACGCACAGGGGTAACTATGGCTACACCTTC
>TRBV28|NA|NA|TRBJ2-7
CASSLEGHSAYEQYF
TGTGCCAGCAGTTTAGAGGGCCATAGTGCCTACGAGCAGTACTTC
>TRBV4-1|once|TRBD1|TRBJ2-2
CASSQTGVVGELFF
TGCGCCAGCAGCCAGACAGGGGTGGTCGGGGAGCTGTTTTTT
>TRBV27|few|TRBD1|TRBJ1-5
CASSRDRNQPQHF
TGTGCCAGCAGTCGGGACAGAAACCAGCCCCAGCATTTT
>TRBV6-5|NA|NA|TRBJ1-2
CASNPDRFYGYTF
TGTGCCAGCAACCCAGACAGGTTCTATGGCTACACCTTC
>TRBV29-1|NA|NA|TRBJ1-1
CSAWRQAQAFF
TGCAGCGCCTGGAGACAGGCCCAAGCTTTCTTT
>TRBV19|NA|TRBD2|TRBJ2-6
CASGRGLAGPSGANVLTF
TGTGCCAGTGGGAGGGGACTAGCGGGGCCCTCTGGGGCCAACGTCCTGACTTTC